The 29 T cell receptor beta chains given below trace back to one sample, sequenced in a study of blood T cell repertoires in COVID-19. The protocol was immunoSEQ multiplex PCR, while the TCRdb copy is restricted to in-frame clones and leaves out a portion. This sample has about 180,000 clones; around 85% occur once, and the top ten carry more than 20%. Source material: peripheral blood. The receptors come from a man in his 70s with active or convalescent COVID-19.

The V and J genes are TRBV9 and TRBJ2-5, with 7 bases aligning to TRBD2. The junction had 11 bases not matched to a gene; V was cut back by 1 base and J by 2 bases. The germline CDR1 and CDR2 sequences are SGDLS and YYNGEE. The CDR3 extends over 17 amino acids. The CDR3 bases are TGTGCCAGCAGCGTAAGGGGAGGGAGTACAGGACAAGAGACCCAGTACTTC. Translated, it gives CASSVRGGSTGQETQYF. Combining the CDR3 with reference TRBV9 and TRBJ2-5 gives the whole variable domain DSGVTQTPKHLITATGQRVTLRCSPRSGDLSVYWYQQSLDQGLQFLIQYYNGEERAKGNILERFSAQQFPDLHSELNLSSLELGDSALYFCASSVRGGSTGQETQYFGPGTRLLVL.

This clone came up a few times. CDR3 protein: CASSPRRRQGGAGNTIYF. CDR3 bases: TGTGCCAGCAGCCCGAGACGTAGACAGGGTGGAGCAGGAAACACCATATATTTT. The chain employs TRBV7-9 and TRBJ1-3; 7 nucleotides line up with TRBD1. The germline CDR1 and CDR2 sequences are SEHNR and FQNEAQ (reference sequence). This CDR3 contains 18 residues. V was clipped by 5 bases and J by 4 bases; unmatched bases: 17.

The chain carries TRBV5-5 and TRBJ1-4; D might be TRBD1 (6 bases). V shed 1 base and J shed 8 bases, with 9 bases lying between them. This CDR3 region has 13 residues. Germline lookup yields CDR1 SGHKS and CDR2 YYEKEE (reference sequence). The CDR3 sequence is CASSLTGLEKLFF. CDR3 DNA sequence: TGTGCCAGCAGCTTGACAGGGTTGGAAAAACTGTTTTTT.

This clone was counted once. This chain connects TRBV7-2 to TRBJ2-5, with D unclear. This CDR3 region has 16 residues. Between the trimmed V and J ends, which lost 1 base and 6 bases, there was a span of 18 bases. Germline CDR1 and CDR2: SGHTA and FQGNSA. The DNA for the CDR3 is TGTGCCAGCAGCTTAGATTGGGCAGCCGAGAAGAAGACCCAGTACTTC. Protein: CASSLDWAAEKKTQYF.

This chain's CDR3 is CASSRTGGTYEQYF. CDR3 DNA sequence: TGTGCCAGCAGCAGGACAGGGGGCACCTACGAGCAGTACTTC. The chain carries TRBV6-2 or TRBV6-3 and TRBJ2-7, with 11 bases that match TRBD1. CDR3 length equals 14 residues. V was pared by 6 bases and J by 2 bases, with 3 bases of the junction left unmatched. The germline CDR1 and CDR2 sequences are MNHEY and SVGEGT.

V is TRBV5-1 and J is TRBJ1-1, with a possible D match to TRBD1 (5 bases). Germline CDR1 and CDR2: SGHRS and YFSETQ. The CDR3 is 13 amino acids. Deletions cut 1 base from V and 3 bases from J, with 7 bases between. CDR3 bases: TGCGCCAGCAGCTTGTCGGGGGACACTGAAGCTTTCTTT. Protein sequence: CASSLSGDTEAFF.

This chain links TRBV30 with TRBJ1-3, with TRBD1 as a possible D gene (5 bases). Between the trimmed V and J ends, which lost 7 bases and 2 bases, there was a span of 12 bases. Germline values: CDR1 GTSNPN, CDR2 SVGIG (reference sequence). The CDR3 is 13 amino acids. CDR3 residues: CASGHTAGNTIYF. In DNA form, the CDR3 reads TGTGCCTCTGGACATACCGCTGGAAACACCATATATTTT.

The CDR3 sequence: CASSLEEAGEQFF. The CDR3, as DNA: TGTGCCAGCAGCTTAGAAGAAGCGGGGGAGCAGTTCTTC. The chain is built from TRBV11-3 and TRBJ2-1; 7 nucleotides align to TRBD2. CDR3 length: 13 amino acids. Per the germline V gene, CDR1 is SGHNT and CDR2 is YENEEA. Trimming at V came to 0 bases and at J to 10 bases, leaving 3 bases not matched to a gene.

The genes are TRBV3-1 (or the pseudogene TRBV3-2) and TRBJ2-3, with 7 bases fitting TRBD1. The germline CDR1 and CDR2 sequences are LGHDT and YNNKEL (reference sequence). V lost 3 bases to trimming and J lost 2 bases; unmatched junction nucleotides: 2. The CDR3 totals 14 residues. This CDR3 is CASSQTGFTDTQYF. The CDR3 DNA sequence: TGTGCCAGCAGCCAGACAGGGTTCACAGATACGCAGTATTTT.

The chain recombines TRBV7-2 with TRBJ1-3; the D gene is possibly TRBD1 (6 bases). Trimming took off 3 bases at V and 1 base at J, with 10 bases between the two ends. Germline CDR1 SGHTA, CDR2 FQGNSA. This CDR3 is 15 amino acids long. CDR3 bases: TGTGCCAGCAGCTTTGGACAGATATCTGGAAACACCATATATTTT. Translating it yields CASSFGQISGNTIYF.

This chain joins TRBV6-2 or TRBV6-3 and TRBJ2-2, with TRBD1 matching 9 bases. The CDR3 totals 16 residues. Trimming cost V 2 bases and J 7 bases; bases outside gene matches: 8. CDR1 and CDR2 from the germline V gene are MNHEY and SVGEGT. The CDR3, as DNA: TGTGCCAGCAGTTACAACGGACAGGGGAAGGTCGGGGAGCTGTTTTTT. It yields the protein CASSYNGQGKVGELFF.

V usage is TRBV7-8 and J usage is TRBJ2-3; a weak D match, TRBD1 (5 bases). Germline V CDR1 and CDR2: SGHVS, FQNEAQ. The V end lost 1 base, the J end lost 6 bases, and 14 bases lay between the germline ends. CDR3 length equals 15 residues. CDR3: CASSLGIVPGDTQYF. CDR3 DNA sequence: TGTGCCAGCAGCTTAGGTATAGTCCCAGGGGATACGCAGTATTTT.

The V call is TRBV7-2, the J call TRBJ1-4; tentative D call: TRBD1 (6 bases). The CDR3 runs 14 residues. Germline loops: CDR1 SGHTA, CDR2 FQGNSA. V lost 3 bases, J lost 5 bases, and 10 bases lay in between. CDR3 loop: CASSFQQGNEKLFF. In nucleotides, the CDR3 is TGTGCCAGCAGCTTTCAACAGGGAAATGAAAAACTGTTTTTT. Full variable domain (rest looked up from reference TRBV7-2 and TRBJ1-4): GAGVSQSPSNKVTEKGKDVELRCDPISGHTALYWYRQSLGQGLEFLIYFQGNSAPDKSGLPSDRFSAERTGGSVSTLTIQRTQQEDSAVYLCASSFQQGNEKLFFGSGTQLSVL.

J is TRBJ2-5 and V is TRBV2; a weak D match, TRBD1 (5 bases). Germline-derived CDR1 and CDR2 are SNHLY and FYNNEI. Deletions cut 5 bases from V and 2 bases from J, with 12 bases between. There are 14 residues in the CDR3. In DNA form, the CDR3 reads TGTGCCAGCAGTTCCCCGACAGAGCAAGAGACCCAGTACTTC. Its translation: CASSSPTEQETQYF.

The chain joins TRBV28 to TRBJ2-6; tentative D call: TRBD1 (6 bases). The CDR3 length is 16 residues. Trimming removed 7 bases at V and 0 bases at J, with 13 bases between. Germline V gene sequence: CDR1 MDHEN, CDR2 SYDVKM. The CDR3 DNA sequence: TGTGCCAGCACAGACAGGCTAAGCTCTGGGGCCAACGTCCTGACTTTC. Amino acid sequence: CASTDRLSSGANVLTF. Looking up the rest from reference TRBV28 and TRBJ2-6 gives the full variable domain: DVKVTQSSRYLVKRTGEKVFLECVQDMDHENMFWYRQDPGLGLRLIYFSYDVKMKEKGDIPEGYSVSREKKERFSLILESASTNQTSMYLCASTDRLSSGANVLTFGAGSRLTVL.

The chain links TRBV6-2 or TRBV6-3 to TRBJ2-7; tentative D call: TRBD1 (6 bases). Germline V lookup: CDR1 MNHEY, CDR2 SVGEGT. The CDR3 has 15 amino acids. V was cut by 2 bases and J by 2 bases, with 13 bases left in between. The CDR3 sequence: CASSYLDSLPYEQYF. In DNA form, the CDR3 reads TGTGCCAGCAGTTACCTGGACAGTCTTCCCTACGAGCAGTACTTC.

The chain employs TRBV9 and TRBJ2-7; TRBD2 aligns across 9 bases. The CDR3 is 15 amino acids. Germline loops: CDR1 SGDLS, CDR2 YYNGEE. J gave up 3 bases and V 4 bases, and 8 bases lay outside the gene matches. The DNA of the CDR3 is TGTGCCAGCAGCCCTGAGTCTAGCGGGGTCTACGAGCAGTACTTC. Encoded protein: CASSPESSGVYEQYF.

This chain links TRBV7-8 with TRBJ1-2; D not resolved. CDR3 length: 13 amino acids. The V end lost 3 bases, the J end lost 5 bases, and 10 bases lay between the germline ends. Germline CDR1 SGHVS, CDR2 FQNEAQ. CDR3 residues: CASSLGRTYGYTF. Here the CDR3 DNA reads TGTGCCAGCAGCTTGGGCAGAACGTATGGCTACACCTTC.

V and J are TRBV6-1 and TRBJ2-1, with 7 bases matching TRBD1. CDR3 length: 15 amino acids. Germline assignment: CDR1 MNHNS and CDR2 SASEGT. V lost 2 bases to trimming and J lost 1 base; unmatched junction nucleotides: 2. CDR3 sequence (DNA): TGTGCCAGCAGTGAACTCAGGGGGTCCTACAATGAGCAGTTCTTC. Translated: CASSELRGSYNEQFF.

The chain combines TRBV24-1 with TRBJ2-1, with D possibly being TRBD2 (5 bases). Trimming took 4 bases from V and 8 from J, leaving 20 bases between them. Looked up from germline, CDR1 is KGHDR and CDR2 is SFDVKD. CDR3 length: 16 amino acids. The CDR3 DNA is TGTGCCACCAGTGAGCCTGGACGGGGAAAAGCGGATGAGCAGTTCTTC. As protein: CATSEPGRGKADEQFF.

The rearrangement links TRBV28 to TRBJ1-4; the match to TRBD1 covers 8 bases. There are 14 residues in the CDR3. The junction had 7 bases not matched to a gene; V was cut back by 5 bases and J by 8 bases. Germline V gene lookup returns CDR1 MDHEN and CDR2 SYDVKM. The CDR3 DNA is TGTGCCAGCAGTCCGAGGACAGGGCGGGAAAAACTGTTTTTT. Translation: CASSPRTGREKLFF.

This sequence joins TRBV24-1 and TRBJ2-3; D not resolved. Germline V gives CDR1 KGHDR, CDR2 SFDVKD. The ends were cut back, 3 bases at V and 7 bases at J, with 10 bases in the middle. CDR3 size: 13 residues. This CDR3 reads CATSDPLTYTQYF. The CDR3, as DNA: TGTGCCACCAGTGATCCGTTGACTTATACGCAGTATTTT.

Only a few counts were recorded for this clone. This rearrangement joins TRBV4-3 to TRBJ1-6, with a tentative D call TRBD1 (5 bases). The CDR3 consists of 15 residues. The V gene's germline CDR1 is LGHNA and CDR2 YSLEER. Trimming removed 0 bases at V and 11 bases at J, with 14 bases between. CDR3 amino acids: CASSQDTGVQAPLHF. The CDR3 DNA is TGCGCCAGCAGCCAAGATACGGGGGTGCAGGCACCCCTCCACTTT.

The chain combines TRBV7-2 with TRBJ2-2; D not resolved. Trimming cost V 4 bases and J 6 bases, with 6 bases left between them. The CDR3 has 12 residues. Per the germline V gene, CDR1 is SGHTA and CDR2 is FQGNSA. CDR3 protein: CASSSRAGELFF. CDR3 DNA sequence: TGTGCCAGCAGCTCCCGTGCCGGGGAGCTGTTTTTT.

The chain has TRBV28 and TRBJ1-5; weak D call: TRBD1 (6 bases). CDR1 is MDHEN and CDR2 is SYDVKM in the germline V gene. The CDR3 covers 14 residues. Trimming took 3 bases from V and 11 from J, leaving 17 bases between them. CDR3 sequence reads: CASSFGTGSMSQHF. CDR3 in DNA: TGTGCCAGCAGTTTTGGTACAGGGTCTATGTCCCAGCATTTT.

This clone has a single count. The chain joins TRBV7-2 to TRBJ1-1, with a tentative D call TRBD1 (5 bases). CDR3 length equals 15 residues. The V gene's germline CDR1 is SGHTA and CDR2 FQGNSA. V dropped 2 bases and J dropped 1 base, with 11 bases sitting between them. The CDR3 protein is CASSLQAGRNTEAFF. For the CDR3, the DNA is TGTGCCAGCAGCTTACAAGCAGGGCGGAACACTGAAGCTTTCTTT. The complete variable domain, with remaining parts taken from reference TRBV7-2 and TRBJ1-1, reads GAGVSQSPSNKVTEKGKDVELRCDPISGHTALYWYRQSLGQGLEFLIYFQGNSAPDKSGLPSDRFSAERTGGSVSTLTIQRTQQEDSAVYLCASSLQAGRNTEAFFGQGTRLTVV.

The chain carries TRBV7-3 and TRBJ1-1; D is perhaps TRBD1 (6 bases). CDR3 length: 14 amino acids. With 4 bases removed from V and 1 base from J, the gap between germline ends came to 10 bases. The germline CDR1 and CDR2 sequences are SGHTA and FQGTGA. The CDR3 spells CASSSTGPNTEAFF. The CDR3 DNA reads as TGTGCCAGCAGCTCGACAGGACCGAACACTGAAGCTTTCTTT.

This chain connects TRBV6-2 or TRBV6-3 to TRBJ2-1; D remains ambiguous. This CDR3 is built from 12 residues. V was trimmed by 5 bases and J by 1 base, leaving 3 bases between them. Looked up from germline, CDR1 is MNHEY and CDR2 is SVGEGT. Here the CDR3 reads CASSVSYNEQFF. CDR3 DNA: TGTGCCAGCAGTGTATCCTACAATGAGCAGTTCTTC.

This chain's CDR3 is CAGGQANTGELFF. The CDR3 nucleotides are TGTGCCGGGGGACAAGCGAACACCGGGGAGCTGTTTTTT. This chain uses TRBV25-1 with TRBJ2-2, with D possibly TRBD1 on 6 matching bases. This CDR3 region has 13 residues. The germline V and J ends were trimmed by 11 bases and 0 bases, with 10 bases remaining between them. Germline CDR1 and CDR2: MGHDK and SYGVNS.